Below are 8 T cell receptor beta chains sequenced from a single sample in a study of shared clonotypes between healthy human individuals. CD45RO-negative, CCR7-selected cells formed the naive CD8 fraction, which excluded terminally differentiated effector memory CD45RA+ cells. Some clones are missing from TCRdb's copy, which holds only in-frame ones; the method was immunoSEQ multiplex PCR. The profile shows over 2,000,000 clones, 93% of them singletons. Sequenced: naive CD8+ T cells from PBMCs. All receptors derive from a man between 18 and 35 years old in good health. Some clones in this sample may be carry-over from other donors' samples.

J is TRBJ2-7 and V is TRBV4-1; D remains unclear. Germline CDR1 is MGHRA and CDR2 is YSYEKL. Trimming shortened V by 1 base and J by 2 bases, and 12 bases separated the two germline ends. This CDR3 has 15 amino acids. This chain's CDR3 is CASSQVGPTAYEQYF. CDR3 nucleotide sequence: TGCGCCAGCAGCCAAGTCGGGCCAACTGCCTACGAGCAGTACTTC.

The chain employs TRBV5-6 and TRBJ2-5; D perhaps matches TRBD1 (5 bases). Matching the DNA end better, TRBJ2-7 makes the J call doubtful. The germline CDR1 and CDR2 sequences are SGHDT and YYEEEE. The CDR3 extends over 14 amino acids. The CDR3 here is CASSTSDKFYEQYF. CDR3 nucleotides: TGTGCCAGCAGCACGTCGGACAAGTTCTACGAGCAGTACTTC.

Regarding this clone: Other nucleotide sequences from this sample produce the same CDR3. The chain carries TRBV11-2 and TRBJ2-4; 8 bases fit TRBD1. V dropped 4 bases and J dropped 1; count of bases not matched to a gene: 6. Germline assignment: CDR1 SGHAT and CDR2 FQNNGV. This CDR3 has 16 residues. The DNA of the CDR3 is TGTGCCAGCAGCTCAACAGGGGGTAGGGCCAAAAACATTCAGTACTTC. It translates to CASSSTGGRAKNIQYF.

The chain joins TRBV7-9 to TRBJ2-3, with D hard to call. This CDR3 is built from 12 residues. Germline CDR1 reads SEHNR; CDR2 reads FQNEAQ (reference sequence). V was pared by 1 base and J by 10 bases, with 9 bases between. CDR3 protein: CASSLDPHAQYF. In DNA form, the CDR3 reads TGTGCCAGCAGCTTAGATCCGCATGCGCAGTATTTT. Drawing the rest from reference TRBV7-9 and TRBJ2-3, the complete variable domain is DTGVSQNPRHKITKRGQNVTFRCDPISEHNRLYWYRQTLGQGPEFLTYFQNEAQLEKSRLLSDRFSAERPKGSFSTLEIQRTEQGDSAMYLCASSLDPHAQYFGPGTRLTVL.

This clone came up once. The V and J genes are TRBV9 and TRBJ2-5, with unresolved D. Germline CDR1 reads SGDLS; CDR2 reads YYNGEE. CDR3 length: 12 residues. Trimming stripped 4 bases from V and 5 bases from J, with 9 bases between. CDR3 loop: CASSSSWETQYF. The CDR3 nucleotides are TGTGCCAGCAGCTCCTCGTGGGAGACCCAGTACTTC.

The chain has TRBV27 and TRBJ2-1, with D perhaps TRBD1 or TRBD2 (5 bases each). Trimming removed 6 bases from V and 6 bases from J, with 15 bases in between. The CDR3 has 14 residues. Germline V gene lookup returns CDR1 MNHEY and CDR2 SMNVEV (reference sequence). The CDR3 is CASRGDGFINEQFF. CDR3 nucleotide sequence: TGTGCCAGCAGGGGGGACGGATTCATCAATGAGCAGTTCTTC.

The chain uses TRBV5-4 and TRBJ2-1; 7 bases map to TRBD1. The CDR3 length is 15 residues. The trim removed 0 bases at V and 6 bases at J, leaving 6 bases unmatched. Germline V lookup: CDR1 SGHNT, CDR2 YYREEE (reference sequence). The CDR3 DNA reads TGTGCCAGCAGCTTGGGAGAGCCAGGGGGCAATGAGCAGTTCTTC. It specifies CASSLGEPGGNEQFF.

The V gene is TRBV15, the J gene TRBJ2-6; no reliable D call. V lost 5 bases to trimming and J lost 1 base, with 6 bases between them. Germline lookup yields CDR1 LNHNV and CDR2 YYDKDF (reference sequence). This CDR3 has 14 amino acids. This CDR3 reads CATSLGSGANVLTF. CDR3 nucleotides: TGTGCCACCAGCCTGGGATCTGGGGCCAACGTCCTGACTTTC.